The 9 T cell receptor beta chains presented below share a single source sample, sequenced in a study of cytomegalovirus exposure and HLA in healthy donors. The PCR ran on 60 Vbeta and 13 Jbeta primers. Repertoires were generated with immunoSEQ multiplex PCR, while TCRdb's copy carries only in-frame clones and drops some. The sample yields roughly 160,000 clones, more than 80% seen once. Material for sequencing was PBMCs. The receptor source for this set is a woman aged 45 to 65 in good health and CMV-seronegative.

The CDR3 loop reads CASSGNRDKDQPQHF. The CDR3 nucleotides are TGTGCCAGCAGTGGTAACCGGGACAAGGATCAGCCCCAGCATTTT. This chain joins TRBV2 and TRBJ1-5, with a possible D match to TRBD1 (6 bases). Trimming removed 4 bases from V and 5 bases from J, with 15 bases in between. CDR3 length: 15 amino acids. Germline V gene sequence: CDR1 SNHLY, CDR2 FYNNEI.

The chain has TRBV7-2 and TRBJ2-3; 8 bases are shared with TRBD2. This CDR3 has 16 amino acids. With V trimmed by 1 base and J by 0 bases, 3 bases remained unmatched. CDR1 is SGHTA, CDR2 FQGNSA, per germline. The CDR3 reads CASSLGPGGSTDTQYF. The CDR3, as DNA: TGTGCCAGCAGCTTAGGTCCGGGGGGGAGCACAGATACGCAGTATTTT.

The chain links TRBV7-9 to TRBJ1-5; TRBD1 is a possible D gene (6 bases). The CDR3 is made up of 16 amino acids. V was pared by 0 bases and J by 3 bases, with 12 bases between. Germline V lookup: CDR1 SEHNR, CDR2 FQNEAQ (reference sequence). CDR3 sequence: CASSLAGQDNNQPQHF. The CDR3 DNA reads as TGTGCCAGCAGCTTAGCGGGACAAGATAACAATCAGCCCCAGCATTTT. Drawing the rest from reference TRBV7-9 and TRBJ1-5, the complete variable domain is DTGVSQNPRHKITKRGQNVTFRCDPISEHNRLYWYRQTLGQGPEFLTYFQNEAQLEKSRLLSDRFSAERPKGSFSTLEIQRTEQGDSAMYLCASSLAGQDNNQPQHFGDGTRLSIL.

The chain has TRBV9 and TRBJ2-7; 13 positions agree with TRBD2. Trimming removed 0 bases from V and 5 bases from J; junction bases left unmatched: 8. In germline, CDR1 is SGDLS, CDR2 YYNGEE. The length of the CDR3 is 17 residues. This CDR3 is CASSVGGRGTSGDEQYF. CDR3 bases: TGTGCCAGCAGCGTAGGGGGTCGGGGGACTAGCGGGGACGAGCAGTACTTC.

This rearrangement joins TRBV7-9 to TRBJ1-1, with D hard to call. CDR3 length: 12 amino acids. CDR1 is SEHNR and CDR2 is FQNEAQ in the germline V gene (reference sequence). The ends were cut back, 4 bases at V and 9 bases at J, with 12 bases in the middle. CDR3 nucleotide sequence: TGTGCCAGCAGCTCAACCGGGAATAAAGCTTTCTTT. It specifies CASSSTGNKAFF.

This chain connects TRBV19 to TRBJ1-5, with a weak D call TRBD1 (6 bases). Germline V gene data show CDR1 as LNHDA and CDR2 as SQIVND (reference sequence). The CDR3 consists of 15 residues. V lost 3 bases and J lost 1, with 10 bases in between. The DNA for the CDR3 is TGTGCCAGTAGTATCCCGGGACAAAGCAATCAGCCCCAGCATTTT. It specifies CASSIPGQSNQPQHF.

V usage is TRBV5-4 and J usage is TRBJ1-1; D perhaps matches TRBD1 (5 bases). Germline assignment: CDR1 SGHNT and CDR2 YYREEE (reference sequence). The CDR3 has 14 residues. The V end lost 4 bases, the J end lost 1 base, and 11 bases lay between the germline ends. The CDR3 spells CASSLRQRNTEAFF. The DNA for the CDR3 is TGTGCCAGCAGCCTCCGACAGAGGAACACTGAAGCTTTCTTT.

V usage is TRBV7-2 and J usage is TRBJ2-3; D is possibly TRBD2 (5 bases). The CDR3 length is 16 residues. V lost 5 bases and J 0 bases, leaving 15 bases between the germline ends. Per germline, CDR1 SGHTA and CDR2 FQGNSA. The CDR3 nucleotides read TGTGCCAGCAGCCGAGAGCGGCCCCTTAGCACAGATACGCAGTATTTT. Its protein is CASSRERPLSTDTQYF. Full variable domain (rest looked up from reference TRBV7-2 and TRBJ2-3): GAGVSQSPSNKVTEKGKDVELRCDPISGHTALYWYRQSLGQGLEFLIYFQGNSAPDKSGLPSDRFSAERTGGSVSTLTIQRTQQEDSAVYLCASSRERPLSTDTQYFGPGTRLTVL.

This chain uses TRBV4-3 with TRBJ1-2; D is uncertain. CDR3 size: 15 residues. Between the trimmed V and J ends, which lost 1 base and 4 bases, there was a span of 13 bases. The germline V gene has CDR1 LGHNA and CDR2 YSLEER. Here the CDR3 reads CASSQGADTFYGYTF. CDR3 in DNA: TGCGCCAGCAGCCAAGGTGCTGACACGTTCTATGGCTACACCTTC.